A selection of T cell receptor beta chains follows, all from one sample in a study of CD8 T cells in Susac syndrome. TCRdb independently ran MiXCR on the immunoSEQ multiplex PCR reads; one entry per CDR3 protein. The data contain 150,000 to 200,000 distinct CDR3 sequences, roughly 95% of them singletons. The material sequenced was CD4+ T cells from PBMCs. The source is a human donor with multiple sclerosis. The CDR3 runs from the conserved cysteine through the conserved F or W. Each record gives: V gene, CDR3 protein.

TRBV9	CASSVIENTEAFF
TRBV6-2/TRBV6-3	CASTELGQGMDQPQHF
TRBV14	CASSLLLDANEQFF
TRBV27	CASSFEGRGNNEKLFF
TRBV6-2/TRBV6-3	CASSPDTLSGYTF
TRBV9	CASKWREEGEAFF
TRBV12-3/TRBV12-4	CASSPGVEYTEAFF
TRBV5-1	CASSPTTTGELFF
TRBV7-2	CASSLVGVRNEKLFF
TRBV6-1	CASSATQGGVYEQYF
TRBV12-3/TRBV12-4	CASSRGDLLGEQYF
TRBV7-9	CASSPIAGGAQYF
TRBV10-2	CASNAGAINGYTF
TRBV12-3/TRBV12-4	CASRSRPTSGSFSGSTGELFF
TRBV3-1	CASSQEGNQPQHF
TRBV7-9	CASIPLAGGETQYF
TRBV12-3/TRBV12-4	CASSPDPGTSGNNEQFF
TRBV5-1	CASRTDSYNEQFF
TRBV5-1	CASSLGSGNEQFF
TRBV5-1	CASSLERGRSGELFF
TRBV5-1	CASSLEIAGDEQYF
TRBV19	CASSTGQGRGEQYF
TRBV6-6	CASSYWPSSGNTIYF
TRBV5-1	CASSLSPLPSGTTDTQYF
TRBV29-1	CSGGQVDEQFF
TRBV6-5	CASSIPQGEQYF
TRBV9	CASSVASGWYNEQFF
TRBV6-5	CASSRGQGRNTIYF
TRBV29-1	CSVEGSWTGGSYEQYF
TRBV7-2	CASSSLRGTEAFF
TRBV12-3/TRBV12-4	CASSSPRSGANNEQFF
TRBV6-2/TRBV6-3	CASTMRDYYGYTF
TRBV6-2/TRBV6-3	CASRGSGQSYEQYF
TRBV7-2	CASSRTGQVYNEQFF
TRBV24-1	CATSDSTGHNEQFF
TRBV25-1	CASSSLSGPYNEQFF
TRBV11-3	CASSLGGDAYEQYF
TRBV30	CAWSPSGGFQSRGYTF
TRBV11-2	CASSPDRGSEAFF
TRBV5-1	CASSLDYEQFF
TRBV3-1	CASSLTIEETQYF
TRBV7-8	CASSVGLQETQYF
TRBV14	CASSQWSVAYEQYF
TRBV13	CASSPYTGELFF
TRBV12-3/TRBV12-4	CASSPTRGTNEQFF
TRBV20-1	CSASRLADYEQYF
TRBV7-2	CASSPLGRESGELFF
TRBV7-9	CASSLAGATETQYF
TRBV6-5	CASSYGQVQTYEQYF
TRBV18	CASSIGQDTEAFF
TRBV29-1	CSVAAGVGETQYF
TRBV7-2	CASSIAPGVGGKAFF
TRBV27	CASSPAAGYNEQFF
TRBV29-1	CSVGSASGNTIYF
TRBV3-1	CASSQAGTGVYEQYF
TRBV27	CASSSGLHRQQYF
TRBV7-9	CASSSSGTGELFF
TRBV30	CAWSLDRGNQPQHF
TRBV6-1	CASSDTGDIQYF